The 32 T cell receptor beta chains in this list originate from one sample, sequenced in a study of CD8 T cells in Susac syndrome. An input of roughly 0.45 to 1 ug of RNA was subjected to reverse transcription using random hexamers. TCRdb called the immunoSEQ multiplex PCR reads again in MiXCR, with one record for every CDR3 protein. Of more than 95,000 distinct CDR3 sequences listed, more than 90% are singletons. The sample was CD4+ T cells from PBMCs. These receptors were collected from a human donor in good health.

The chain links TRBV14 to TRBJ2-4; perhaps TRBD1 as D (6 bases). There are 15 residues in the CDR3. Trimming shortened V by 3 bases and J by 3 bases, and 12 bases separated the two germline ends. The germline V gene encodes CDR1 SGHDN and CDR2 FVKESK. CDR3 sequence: CASSHLSDSKNIQYF. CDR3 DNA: TGTGCCAGCAGCCATCTCTCGGACAGCAAAAACATTCAGTACTTC.

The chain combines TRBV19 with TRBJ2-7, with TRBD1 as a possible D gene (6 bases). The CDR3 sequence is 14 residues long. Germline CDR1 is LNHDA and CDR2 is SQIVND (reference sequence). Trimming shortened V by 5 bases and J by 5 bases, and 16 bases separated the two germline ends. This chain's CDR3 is CASSGGVVIHEQYF. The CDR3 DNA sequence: TGTGCCAGTAGTGGGGGCGTTGTCATCCACGAGCAGTACTTC.

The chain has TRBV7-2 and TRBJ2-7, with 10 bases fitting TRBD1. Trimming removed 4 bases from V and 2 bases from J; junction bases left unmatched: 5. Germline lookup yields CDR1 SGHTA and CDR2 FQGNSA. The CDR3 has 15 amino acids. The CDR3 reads CASSWRGQGTYEQYF. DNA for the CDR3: TGTGCCAGCAGCTGGAGGGGACAGGGGACCTACGAGCAGTACTTC.

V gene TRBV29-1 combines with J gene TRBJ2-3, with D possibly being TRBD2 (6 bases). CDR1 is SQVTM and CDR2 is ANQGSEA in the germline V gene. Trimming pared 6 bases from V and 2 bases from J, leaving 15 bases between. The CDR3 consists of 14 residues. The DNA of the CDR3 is TGCAGCGTCTCAAAACGGGACTTCACAGATACGCAGTATTTT. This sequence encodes CSVSKRDFTDTQYF.

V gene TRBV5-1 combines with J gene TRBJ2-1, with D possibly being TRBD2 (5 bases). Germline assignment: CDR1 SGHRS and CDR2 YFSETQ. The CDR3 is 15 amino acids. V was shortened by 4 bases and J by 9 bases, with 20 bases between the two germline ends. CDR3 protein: CASSLHLGLAGEQFF. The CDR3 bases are TGCGCCAGCAGCCTACACCTAGGGCTGGCGGGTGAGCAGTTCTTC.

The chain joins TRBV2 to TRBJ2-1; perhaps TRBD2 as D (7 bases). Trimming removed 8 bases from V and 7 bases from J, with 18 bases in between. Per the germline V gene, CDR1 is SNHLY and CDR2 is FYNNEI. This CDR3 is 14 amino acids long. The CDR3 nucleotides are TGTGCCAGCCGAAGGGGGGAGGGCCTTAATGAGCAGTTCTTC. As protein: CASRRGEGLNEQFF. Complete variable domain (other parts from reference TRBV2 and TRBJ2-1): EPEVTQTPSHQVTQMGQEVILRCVPISNHLYFYWYRQILGQKVEFLVSFYNNEISEKSEIFDDQFSVERPDGSNFTLKIRSTKLEDSAMYFCASRRGEGLNEQFFGPGTRLTVL.

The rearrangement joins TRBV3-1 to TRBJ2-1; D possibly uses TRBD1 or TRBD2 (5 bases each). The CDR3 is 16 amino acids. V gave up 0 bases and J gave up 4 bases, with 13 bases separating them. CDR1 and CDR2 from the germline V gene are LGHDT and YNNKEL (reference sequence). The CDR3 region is CASSQEWGRKYNEQFF. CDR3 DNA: TGTGCCAGCAGCCAAGAGTGGGGACGCAAATACAATGAGCAGTTCTTC.

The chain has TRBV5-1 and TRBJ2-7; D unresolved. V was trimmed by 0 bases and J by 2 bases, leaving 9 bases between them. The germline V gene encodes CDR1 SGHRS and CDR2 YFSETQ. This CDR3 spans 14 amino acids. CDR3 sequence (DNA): TGCGCCAGCAGCTTGGCCACAGCTACCTACGAGCAGTACTTC. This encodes CASSLATATYEQYF.

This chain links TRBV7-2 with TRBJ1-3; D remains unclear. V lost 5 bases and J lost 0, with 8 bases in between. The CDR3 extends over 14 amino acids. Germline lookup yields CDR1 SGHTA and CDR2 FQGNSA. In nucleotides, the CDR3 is TGTGCCAGCAGCGCGGCCAACTCTGGAAACACCATATATTTT. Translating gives CASSAANSGNTIYF.

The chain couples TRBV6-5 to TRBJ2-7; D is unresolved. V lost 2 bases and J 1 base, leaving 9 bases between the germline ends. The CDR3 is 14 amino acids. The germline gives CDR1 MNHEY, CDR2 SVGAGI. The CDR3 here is CASSYSRSSYEQYF. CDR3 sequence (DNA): TGTGCCAGCAGTTACAGCCGGAGTTCCTACGAGCAGTACTTC.

This chain's CDR3 is CSASGGNRGYTF. The CDR3 nucleotides read TGCAGTGCTAGTGGGGGGAATCGTGGCTACACCTTC. The gene calls are TRBV20-1 and TRBJ1-2, with a weak D call TRBD1 (5 bases). The V end lost 3 bases, the J end lost 7 bases, and 12 bases lay between the germline ends. CDR1 is DFQATT and CDR2 is SNEGSKA in the germline V gene (reference sequence). The CDR3 extends over 12 amino acids.

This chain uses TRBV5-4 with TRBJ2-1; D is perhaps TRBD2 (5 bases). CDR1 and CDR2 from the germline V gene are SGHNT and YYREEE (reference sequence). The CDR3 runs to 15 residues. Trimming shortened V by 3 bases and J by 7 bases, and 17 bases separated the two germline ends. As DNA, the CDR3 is TGTGCCAGCAGCTCGGGGAGCTCGGTGGGTAATGAGCAGTTCTTC. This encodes CASSSGSSVGNEQFF.

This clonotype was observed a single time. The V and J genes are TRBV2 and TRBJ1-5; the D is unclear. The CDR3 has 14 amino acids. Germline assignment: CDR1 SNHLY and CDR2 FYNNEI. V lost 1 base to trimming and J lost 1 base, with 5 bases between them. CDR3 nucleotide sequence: TGTGCCAGCAGTGAAGTGGGGAGCAATCAGCCCCAGCATTTT. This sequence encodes CASSEVGSNQPQHF.

The CDR3 loop is CATSRDTSNQPQHF. CDR3 nucleotide sequence: TGTGCCACCAGCAGAGACACTAGCAATCAGCCCCAGCATTTT. This chain uses TRBV15 with TRBJ1-5; D gene ambiguous. The CDR3 covers 14 residues. Trimming took off 0 bases at V and 0 bases at J, with 3 bases between the two ends. CDR1 and CDR2 (germline): LNHNV, YYDKDF (reference sequence).

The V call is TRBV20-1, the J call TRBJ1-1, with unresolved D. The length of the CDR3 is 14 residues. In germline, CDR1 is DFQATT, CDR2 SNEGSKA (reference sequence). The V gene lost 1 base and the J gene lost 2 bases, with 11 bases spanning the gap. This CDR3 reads CSARVRVSNTEAFF. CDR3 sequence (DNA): TGCAGTGCTAGAGTTCGGGTCTCTAACACTGAAGCTTTCTTT.

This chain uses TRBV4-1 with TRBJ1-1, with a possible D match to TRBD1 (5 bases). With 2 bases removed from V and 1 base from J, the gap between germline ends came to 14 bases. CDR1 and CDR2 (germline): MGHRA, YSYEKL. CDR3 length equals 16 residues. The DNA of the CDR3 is TGCGCCAGCAGCCAAAGGGAAGGGGAAACGAACACTGAAGCTTTCTTT. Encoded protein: CASSQREGETNTEAFF.

CDR3 bases: TGTGCCAGCAGCTTAGGAGGGACTAGCGGGGAGCTGTTTTTT. It is translated as CASSLGGTSGELFF. V gene TRBV7-2 combines with J gene TRBJ2-2, with 8 bases aligning to TRBD2. Germline trimming cut 1 base from V and 7 bases from J; bases unmatched to any gene: 2. Per the germline V gene, CDR1 is SGHTA and CDR2 is FQGNSA. The CDR3 has 14 residues.

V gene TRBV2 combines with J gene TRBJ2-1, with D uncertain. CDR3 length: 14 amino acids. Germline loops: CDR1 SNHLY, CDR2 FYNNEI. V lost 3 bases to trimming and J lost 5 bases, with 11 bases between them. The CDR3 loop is CASSDPSSNNEQFF. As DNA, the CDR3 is TGTGCCAGCAGTGATCCCAGCTCGAACAATGAGCAGTTCTTC.

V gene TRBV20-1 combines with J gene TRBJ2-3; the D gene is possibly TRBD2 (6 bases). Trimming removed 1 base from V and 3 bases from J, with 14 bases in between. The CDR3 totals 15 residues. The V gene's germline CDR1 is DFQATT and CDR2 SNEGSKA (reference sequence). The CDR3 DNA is TGCAGTGCTAGAGTCTCCGGCCGGGAGACAGATACGCAGTATTTT. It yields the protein CSARVSGRETDTQYF.

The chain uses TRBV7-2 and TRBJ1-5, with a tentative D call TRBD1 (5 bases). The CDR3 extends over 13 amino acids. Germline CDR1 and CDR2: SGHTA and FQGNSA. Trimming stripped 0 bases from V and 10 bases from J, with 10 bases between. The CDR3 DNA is TGTGCCAGCAGCTTAGCCGGGGGAGAACCCCAGCATTTT. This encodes CASSLAGGEPQHF.

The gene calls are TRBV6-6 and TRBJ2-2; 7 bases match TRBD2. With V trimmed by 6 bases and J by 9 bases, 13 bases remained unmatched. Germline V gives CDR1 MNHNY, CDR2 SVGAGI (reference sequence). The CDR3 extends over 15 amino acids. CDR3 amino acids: CASRGGSVSGRELFF. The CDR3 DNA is TGTGCCAGCAGAGGCGGGAGTGTGTCCGGCCGGGAGCTGTTTTTT.

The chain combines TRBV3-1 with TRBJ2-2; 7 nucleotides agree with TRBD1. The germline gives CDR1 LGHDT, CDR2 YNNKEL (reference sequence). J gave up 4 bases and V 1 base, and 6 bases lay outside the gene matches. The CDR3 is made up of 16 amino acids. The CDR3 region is CASSQGGPGGTGELFF. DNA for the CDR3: TGTGCCAGCAGCCAAGGGGGGCCAGGGGGCACCGGGGAGCTGTTTTTT.

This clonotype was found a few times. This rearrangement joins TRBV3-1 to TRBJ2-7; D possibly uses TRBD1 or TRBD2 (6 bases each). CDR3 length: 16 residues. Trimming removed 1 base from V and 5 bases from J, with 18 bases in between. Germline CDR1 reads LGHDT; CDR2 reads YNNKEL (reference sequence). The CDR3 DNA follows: TGTGCCAGCAGCCAAGGTCCACAGGGCCGGGGGAACGAGCAGTACTTC. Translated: CASSQGPQGRGNEQYF.

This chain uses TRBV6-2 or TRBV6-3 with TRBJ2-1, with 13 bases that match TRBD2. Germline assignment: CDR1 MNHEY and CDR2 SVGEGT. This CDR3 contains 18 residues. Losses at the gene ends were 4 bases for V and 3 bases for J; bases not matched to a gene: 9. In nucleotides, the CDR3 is TGTGCCAGCAGTTTTATTACTAGCGGGAGGGGGGGCTACAATGAGCAGTTCTTC. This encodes CASSFITSGRGGYNEQFF.

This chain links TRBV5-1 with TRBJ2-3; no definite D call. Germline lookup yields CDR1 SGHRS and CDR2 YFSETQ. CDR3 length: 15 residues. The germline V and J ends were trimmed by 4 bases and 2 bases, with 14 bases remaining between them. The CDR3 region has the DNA TGCGCCAGCAGCCCCCCAGAGACCTACACAGATACGCAGTATTTT. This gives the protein CASSPPETYTDTQYF.

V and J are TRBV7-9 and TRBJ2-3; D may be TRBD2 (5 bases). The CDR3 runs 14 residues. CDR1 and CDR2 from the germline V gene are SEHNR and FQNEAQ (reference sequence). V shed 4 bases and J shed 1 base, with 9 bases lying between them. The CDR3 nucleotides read TGTGCCAGCAGCTCGGAGGTCCGCACAGATACGCAGTATTTT. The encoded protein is CASSSEVRTDTQYF.

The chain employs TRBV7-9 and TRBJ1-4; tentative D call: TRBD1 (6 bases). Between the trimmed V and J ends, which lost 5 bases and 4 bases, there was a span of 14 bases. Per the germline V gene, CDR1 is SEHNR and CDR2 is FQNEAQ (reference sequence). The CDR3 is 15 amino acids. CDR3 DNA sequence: TGTGCCAGCAGCCCCCCGGACAGATTTAATGAAAAACTGTTTTTT. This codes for CASSPPDRFNEKLFF.

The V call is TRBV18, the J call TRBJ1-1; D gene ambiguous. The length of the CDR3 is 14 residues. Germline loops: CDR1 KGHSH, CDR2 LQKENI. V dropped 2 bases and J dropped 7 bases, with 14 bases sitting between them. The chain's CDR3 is CASSPSPVGNEAFF. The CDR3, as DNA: TGTGCCAGCTCACCATCTCCGGTAGGGAATGAAGCTTTCTTT.

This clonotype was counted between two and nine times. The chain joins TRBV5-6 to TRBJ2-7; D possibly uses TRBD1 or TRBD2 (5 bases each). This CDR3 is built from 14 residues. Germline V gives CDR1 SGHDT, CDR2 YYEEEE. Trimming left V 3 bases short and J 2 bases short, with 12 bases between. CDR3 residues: CASSSMGDPYEQYF. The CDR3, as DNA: TGTGCCAGCAGCTCTATGGGGGACCCCTACGAGCAGTACTTC.

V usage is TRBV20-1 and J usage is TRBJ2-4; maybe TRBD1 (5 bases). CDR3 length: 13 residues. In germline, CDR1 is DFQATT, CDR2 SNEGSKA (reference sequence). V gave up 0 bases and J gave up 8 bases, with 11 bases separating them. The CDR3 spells CSAREGQQDIQYF. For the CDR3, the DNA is TGCAGTGCTAGAGAGGGGCAGCAGGACATTCAGTACTTC.

CDR3 amino acids: CASSPGSLTDTQYF. CDR3 DNA: TGTGCCAGCAGCCCCGGCAGCCTCACAGATACGCAGTATTTT. This chain connects TRBV7-9 to TRBJ2-3; D unclear. V shed 5 bases and J shed 2 bases, with 11 bases lying between them. Germline V gene data show CDR1 as SEHNR and CDR2 as FQNEAQ (reference sequence). This CDR3 comprises 14 residues.

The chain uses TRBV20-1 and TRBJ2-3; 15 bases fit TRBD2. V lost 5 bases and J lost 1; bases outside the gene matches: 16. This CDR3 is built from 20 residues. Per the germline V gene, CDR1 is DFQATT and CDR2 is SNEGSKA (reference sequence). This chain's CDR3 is CSAARTGTSGRTQGTDTQYF. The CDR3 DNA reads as TGCAGTGCTGCCCGAACCGGGACTAGCGGGAGGACTCAGGGCACAGATACGCAGTATTTT.